This T cell receptor beta chain is drawn from a study of shared clonotypes between healthy human individuals. Study at large: Researchers drew samples from a couple of women and a few men aged 18 to 49.

From germline, CDR1 is LNHDA and CDR2 SQIVND (reference sequence). Trimming took off 1 base at V and 3 bases at J, with 9 bases between the two ends. The CDR3 runs 15 residues. Assay: immunoSEQ multiplex PCR; the TCRdb copy retains only in-frame clones and omits some. The sample records more than 550,000 clones, less than 95% being singletons. Combining CD45RO+ cells with CCR7-negative CD45RA+ TemRA cells gave CD8 memory. The source material was memory CD8+ T cells from PBMCs. Specified subset: CD45RO+ cells pooled with CCR7-negative TemRA cells. This clonotype was obtained from a man aged 18 to 29 in good health. Some clones in this sample may be carry-over from other donors' samples. The V gene is TRBV19, the J gene TRBJ2-2, with a weak D call TRBD2 (6 bases). CDR3 residues: CASSIVGSDTGELFF. In DNA form, the CDR3 reads TGTGCCAGTAGTATAGTCGGGAGCGACACCGGGGAGCTGTTTTTT.